The clone carrying this T cell receptor beta chain was seen more than once but under ten times. CDR1 and CDR2 (germline): KGHDR, SFDVKD. Deletions cut 7 bases from V and 2 bases from J, with 13 bases between. CDR3 size: 14 residues. These data originate in a study of blood T cell repertoires in COVID-19. About the study: Samples of COVID-19 (acute and convalescent) were obtained from the United States, Italy and Spain. Sample material is recorded as cDNA or gDNA derived from T cells, B-cell-depleted T cells, or PBMCs.

Original methodology: Reference gene primers were amplified, and this amplification served to estimate nucleated cell counts. The protocol was immunoSEQ multiplex PCR, while the TCRdb copy is restricted to in-frame clones and leaves out a portion. The V and J calls and the clone size are those of that table, but D and trimming were determined from the DNA. The sample contains over 25,000 clones, around 73% of which appear only once. The receptor was derived from a man of 80 years or more with acute or convalescent COVID-19. The sequencing sample was made of peripheral blood. The chain carries TRBV24-1 and TRBJ1-2; no clear D. The chain's CDR3 is CATSPPEVNYGYTF. CDR3 coding DNA: TGTGCCACCAGCCCCCCGGAGGTGAACTATGGCTACACCTTC.